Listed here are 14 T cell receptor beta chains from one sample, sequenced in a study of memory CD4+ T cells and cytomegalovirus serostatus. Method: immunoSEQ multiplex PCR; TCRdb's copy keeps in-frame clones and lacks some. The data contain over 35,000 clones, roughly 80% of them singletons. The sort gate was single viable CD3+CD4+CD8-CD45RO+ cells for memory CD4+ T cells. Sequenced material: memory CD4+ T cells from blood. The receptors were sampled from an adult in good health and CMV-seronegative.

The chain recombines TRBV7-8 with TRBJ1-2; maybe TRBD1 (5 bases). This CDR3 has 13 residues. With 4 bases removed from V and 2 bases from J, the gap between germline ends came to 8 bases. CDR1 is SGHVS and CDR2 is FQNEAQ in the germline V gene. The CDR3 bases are TGTGCCAGCAGCTGGGGGGAAAACTATGGCTACACCTTC. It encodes CASSWGENYGYTF.

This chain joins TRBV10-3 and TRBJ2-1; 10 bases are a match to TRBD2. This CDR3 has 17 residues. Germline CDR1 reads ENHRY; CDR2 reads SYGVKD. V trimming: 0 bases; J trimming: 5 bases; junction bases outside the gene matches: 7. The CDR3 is CAISESGGLAAHNEQFF. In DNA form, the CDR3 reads TGTGCCATCAGTGAGTCGGGTGGACTAGCGGCGCACAATGAGCAGTTCTTC.

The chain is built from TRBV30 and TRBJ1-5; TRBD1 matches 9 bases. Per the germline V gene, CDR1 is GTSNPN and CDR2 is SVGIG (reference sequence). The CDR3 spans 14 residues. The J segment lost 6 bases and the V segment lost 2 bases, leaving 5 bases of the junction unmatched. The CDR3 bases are TGTGCCTGGAGTTCACAGGGGGCGAGTCAGCCCCAGCATTTT. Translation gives CAWSSQGASQPQHF.

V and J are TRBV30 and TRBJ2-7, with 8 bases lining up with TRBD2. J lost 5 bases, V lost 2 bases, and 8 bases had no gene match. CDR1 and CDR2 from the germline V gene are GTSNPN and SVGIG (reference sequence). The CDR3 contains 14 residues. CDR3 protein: CAWSRSGGFNEQYF. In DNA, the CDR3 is TGTGCCTGGAGTAGAAGCGGGGGTTTCAACGAGCAGTACTTC.

In nucleotides, the CDR3 is TGTGCCTGGAGTGTACTGGGGGGAGGGGGCTACACCTTC. Its translation is CAWSVLGGGGYTF. The gene calls are TRBV30 and TRBJ1-2, with D possibly being TRBD1 (5 bases). Germline values: CDR1 GTSNPN, CDR2 SVGIG (reference sequence). The CDR3 loop spans 13 amino acids. V was cut by 0 bases and J by 8 bases, with 13 bases left in between. The variable domain in full, completed from reference TRBV30 and TRBJ1-2, reads SQTIHQWPATLVQPVGSPLSLECTVEGTSNPNLYWYRQAAGRGLQLLFYSVGIGQISSEVPQNLSASRPQDRQFILSSKKLLLSDSGFYLCAWSVLGGGGYTFGSGTRLTVV.

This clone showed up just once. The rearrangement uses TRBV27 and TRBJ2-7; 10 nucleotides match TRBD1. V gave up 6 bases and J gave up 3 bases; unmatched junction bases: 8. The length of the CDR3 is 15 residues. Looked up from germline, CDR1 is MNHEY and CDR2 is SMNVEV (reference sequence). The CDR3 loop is CASRKPGQGSYEQYF. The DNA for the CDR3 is TGTGCCAGCAGGAAACCGGGACAGGGGAGCTACGAGCAGTACTTC.

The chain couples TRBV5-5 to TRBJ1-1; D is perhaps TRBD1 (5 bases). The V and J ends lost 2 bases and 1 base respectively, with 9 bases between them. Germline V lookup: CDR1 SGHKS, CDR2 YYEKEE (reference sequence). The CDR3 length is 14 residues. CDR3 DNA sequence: TGTGCCAGCAGCTTTCGGGGCCAGAACACTGAAGCTTTCTTT. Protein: CASSFRGQNTEAFF. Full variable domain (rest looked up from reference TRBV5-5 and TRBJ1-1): DAGVTQSPTHLIKTRGQQVTLRCSPISGHKSVSWYQQVLGQGPQFIFQYYEKEERGRGNFPDRFSARQFPNYSSELNVNALLLGDSALYLCASSFRGQNTEAFFGQGTRLTVV.

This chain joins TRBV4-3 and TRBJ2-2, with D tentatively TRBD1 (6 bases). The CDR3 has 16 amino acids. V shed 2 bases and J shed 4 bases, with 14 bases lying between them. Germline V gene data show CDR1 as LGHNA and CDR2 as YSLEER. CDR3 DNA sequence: TGCGCCAGCAGCCAAAAAACAGGGTGGGGCACCGGGGAGCTGTTTTTT. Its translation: CASSQKTGWGTGELFF.

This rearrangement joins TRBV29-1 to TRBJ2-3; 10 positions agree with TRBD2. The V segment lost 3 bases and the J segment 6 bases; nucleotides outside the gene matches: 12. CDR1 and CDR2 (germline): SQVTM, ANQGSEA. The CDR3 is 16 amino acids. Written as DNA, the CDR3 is TGCAGCGTTGACTTGACAGGGAGCGGGGGGGCCGATACGCAGTATTTT. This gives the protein CSVDLTGSGGADTQYF.

The CDR3 sequence is CAWSTQSGQGIHGYTF. The CDR3 DNA sequence: TGTGCCTGGAGTACCCAATCGGGACAGGGGATCCATGGCTACACCTTC. The gene calls are TRBV30 and TRBJ1-2, with 10 bases that match TRBD1. Trimming took 2 bases from V and 6 from J; bases not matched to a gene: 12. The CDR3 covers 16 residues. Germline-derived CDR1 and CDR2 are GTSNPN and SVGIG (reference sequence).

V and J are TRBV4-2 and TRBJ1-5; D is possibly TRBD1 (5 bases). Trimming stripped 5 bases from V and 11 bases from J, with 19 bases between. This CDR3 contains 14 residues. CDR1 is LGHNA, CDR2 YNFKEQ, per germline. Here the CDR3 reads CASSLDWGSRAQHF. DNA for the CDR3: TGTGCCAGCAGCTTGGATTGGGGGAGTCGGGCCCAGCATTTT.

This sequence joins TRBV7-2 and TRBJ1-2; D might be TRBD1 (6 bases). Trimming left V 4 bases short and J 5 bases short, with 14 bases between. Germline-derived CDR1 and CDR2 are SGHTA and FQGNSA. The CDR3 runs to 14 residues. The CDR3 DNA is TGTGCCAGCAGCTCCTCCGGGACACAGTATGGCTACACCTTC. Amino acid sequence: CASSSSGTQYGYTF.

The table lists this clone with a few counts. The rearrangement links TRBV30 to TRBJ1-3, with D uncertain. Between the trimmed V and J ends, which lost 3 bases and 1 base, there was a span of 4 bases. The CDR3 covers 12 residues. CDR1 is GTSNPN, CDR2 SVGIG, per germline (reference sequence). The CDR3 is CAWRGSGNTIYF. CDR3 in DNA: TGTGCCTGGAGGGGGTCTGGAAACACCATATATTTT.

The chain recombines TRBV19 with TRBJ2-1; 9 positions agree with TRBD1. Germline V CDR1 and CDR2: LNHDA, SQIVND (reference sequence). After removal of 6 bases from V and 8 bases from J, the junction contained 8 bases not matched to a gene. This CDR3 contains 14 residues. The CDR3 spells CASRRDRVLDEQFF. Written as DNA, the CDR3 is TGTGCCAGTAGGCGGGACAGGGTTCTCGATGAGCAGTTCTTC.